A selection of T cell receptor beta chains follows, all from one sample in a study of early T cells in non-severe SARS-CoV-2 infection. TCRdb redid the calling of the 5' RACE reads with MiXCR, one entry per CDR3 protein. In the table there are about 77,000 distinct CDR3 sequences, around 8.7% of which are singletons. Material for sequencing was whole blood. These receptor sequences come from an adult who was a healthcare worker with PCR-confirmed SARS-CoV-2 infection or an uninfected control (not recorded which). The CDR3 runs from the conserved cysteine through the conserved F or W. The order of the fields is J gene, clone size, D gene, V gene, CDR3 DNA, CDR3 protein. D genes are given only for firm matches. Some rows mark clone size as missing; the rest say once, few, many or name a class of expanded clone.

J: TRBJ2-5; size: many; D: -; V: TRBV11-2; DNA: TGTGCCAGCAGCTTGCAAGGGGCTGAAGGGACCCAGTACTTC; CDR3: CASSLQGAEGTQYF
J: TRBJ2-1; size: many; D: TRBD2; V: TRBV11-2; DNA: TGTGCCAGCAGCTCTAGCGGGAGCACCTACAATGAGCAGTTCTTC; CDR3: CASSSSGSTYNEQFF
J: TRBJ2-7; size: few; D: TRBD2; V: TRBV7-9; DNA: TGTGCCAGCAGCTGGCCGGGACTAGCGACCTACGAGCAGTACTTC; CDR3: CASSWPGLATYEQYF
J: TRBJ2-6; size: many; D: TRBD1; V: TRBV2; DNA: TGTGCCAGCAGGGGACAGGGGGCTAAATTCCTCTCTGGGGCCAACGTCCTGACTTTC; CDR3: CASRGQGAKFLSGANVLTF
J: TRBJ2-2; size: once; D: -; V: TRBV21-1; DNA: TGTGCCAGCAGCAAGAGTACGGGTACCTGGGAGCTGTTTTTT; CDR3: CASSKSTGTWELFF
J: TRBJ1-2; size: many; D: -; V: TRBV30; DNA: TGTGCCTGGATCGCGACAGTGGCTAACTATGGCTACACCTTC; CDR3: CAWIATVANYGYTF
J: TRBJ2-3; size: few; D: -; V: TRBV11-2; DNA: TGTGCCAGCAGCCGGACTACCCGAGATACGCAGTATTTT; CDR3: CASSRTTRDTQYF
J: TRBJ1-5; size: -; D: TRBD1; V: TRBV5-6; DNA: TGTGCCAGCAGCTTGTGGGACAGGGACAATCAGCCCCAGCATTTT; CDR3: CASSLWDRDNQPQHF
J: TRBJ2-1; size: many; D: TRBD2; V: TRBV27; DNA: TGTGCCAGCAGTTTAGATATGGCGGGAGTGGTTGGAAATGAGCAGTTCTTC; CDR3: CASSLDMAGVVGNEQFF
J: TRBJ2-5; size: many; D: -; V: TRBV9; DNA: TGTGCCAGCAGCGTATTCCCTGAAGGGTCCCAGTACTTC; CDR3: CASSVFPEGSQYF
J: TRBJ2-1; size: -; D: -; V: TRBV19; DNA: TGTGCCAGTAGTAGTGGCCCGGCTATAGCACAGTTCTTC; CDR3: CASSSGPAIAQFF
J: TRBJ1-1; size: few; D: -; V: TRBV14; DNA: TGTGCCAGCAGCCATGGGGGCACTGAAGCTTTCTTT; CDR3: CASSHGGTEAFF
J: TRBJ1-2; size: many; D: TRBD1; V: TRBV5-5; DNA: TGTGCCAGCGGGGATCGGGCGGGACAGGGACCTATGAGATCTGGCTACACCTTC; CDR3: CASGDRAGQGPMRSGYTF
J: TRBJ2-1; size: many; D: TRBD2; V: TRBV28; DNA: TGTGCCAGCAGAACTAGCGGGATGGGTGAGCAGTTCTTC; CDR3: CASRTSGMGEQFF
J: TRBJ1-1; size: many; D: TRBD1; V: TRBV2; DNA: TGTGCCAGCAGTGAAGGGACAGGTCGTCAAGCTTTCTTT; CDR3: CASSEGTGRQAFF
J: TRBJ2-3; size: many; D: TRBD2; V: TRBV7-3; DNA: TGTGCCAGCAGTCAAGCGGGAGGGAGGGATACGCAGTATTTT; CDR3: CASSQAGGRDTQYF
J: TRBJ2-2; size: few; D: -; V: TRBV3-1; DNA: TGTGCCAGCAGCCAAGGGGGGATAGAGACCGGGGAGCTGTTTTTT; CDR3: CASSQGGIETGELFF
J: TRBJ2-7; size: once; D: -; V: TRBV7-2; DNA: TGTGCCAGCAGCTTAGGCCCAATGATGTACGAGCAGTACTTC; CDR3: CASSLGPMMYEQYF
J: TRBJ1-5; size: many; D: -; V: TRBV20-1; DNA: TGCAGTGCTAGTATGTCAGGGAATAGCAATCAGCCCCAGCATTTT; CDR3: CSASMSGNSNQPQHF
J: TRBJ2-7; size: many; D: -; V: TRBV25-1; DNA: TGTGCCAGCAGGCCAGTCTCCAGCTCCTACGAGCAGTACTTC; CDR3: CASRPVSSSYEQYF
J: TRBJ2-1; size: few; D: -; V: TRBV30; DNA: TGTGCCTGGAGTAGACTCCTAAGTGACGCGGATGAGCAGTTCTTC; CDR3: CAWSRLLSDADEQFF
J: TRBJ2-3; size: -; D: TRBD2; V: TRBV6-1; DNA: TGTGCCAGCAGTAGGGCGGGAGTAGAGACAGATACGCAGTATTTT; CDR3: CASSRAGVETDTQYF
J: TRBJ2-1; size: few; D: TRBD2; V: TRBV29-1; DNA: TGCAGCGTTGGAGGCGGGAGGCTGTCTGAGCAGTTCTTC; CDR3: CSVGGGRLSEQFF
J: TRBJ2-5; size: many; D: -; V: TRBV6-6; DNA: TGTGCCAGCAGTTACTCCCCCGGCTCCGGGAAATCGACCCAGTACTTC; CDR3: CASSYSPGSGKSTQYF
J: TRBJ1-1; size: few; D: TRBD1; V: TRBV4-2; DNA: TGTGCCAGCAGCCCCTCCGGGACAGGGTCGGGTAGGGACACTGAAGCTTTCTTT; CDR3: CASSPSGTGSGRDTEAFF
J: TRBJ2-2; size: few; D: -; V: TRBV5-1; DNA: TGCGCCAGCACCCCTTCGCCCCCACCCACGAACACCGGGGAGCTGTTTTTT; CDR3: CASTPSPPPTNTGELFF
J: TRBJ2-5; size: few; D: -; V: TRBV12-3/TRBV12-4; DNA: TGTGCCAGCAGTTTATCAGGGGCCGAGGAGACCCAGTACTTC; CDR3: CASSLSGAEETQYF
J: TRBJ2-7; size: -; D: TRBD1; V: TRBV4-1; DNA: TGCGCCAGCAGCGAAACGACAGGGATACACTACGAGCAGTACTTC; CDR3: CASSETTGIHYEQYF
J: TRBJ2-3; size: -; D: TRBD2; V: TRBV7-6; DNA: TGTGCCAGCAGTAGCGGGGTCACAGATACGCAGTATTTT; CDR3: CASSSGVTDTQYF
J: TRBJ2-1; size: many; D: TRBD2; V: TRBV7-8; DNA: TGTGCCAGCAGCTTTGGGGGACTAGCGGGAAATGAGCAGTTCTTC; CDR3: CASSFGGLAGNEQFF
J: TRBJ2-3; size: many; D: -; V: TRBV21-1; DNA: TGTGCCAGCAGCACCTCGTCCCCAACAGGGACTAGGAGCACAGATACGCAGTATTTT; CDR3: CASSTSSPTGTRSTDTQYF
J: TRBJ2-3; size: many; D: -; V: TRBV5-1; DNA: TGCGCCAGCAGCACCAAACAGGGTTTAGGCACAGATACGCAGTATTTT; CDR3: CASSTKQGLGTDTQYF
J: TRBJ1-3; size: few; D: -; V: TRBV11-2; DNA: TGTGCCAGCAAACAGCTCTCTGGAAACACCATATATTTT; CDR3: CASKQLSGNTIYF
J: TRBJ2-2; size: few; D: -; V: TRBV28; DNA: TGTGCCAGCAGTTTACCGGGACTGCACGATACCGGGGAGCTGTTTTTT; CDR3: CASSLPGLHDTGELFF
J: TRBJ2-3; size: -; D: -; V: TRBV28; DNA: TGTGCCAGCAGTTTAGGCCCCCCTGTAGATACGCAGTATTTT; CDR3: CASSLGPPVDTQYF
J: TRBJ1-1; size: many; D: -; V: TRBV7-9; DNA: TGTGCCAGCAGCTTATCAGCTAGGAACACTGAAGCTTTCTTT; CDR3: CASSLSARNTEAFF
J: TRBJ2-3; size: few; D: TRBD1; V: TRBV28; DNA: TGTGCCAGCAGTCGAGGACAGGGGCAATACGCAGATACGCAGTATTTT; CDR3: CASSRGQGQYADTQYF
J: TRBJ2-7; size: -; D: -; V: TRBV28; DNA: TGTGCCAGCAGTCCACAGGGAAACGAGCAGTACTTC; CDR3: CASSPQGNEQYF
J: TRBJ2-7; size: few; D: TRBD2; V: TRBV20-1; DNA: TGCAGTGCTAGATCTAGCGGTCCCTACGAGCAGTACTTC; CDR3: CSARSSGPYEQYF
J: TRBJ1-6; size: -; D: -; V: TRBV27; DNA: TGTGCCAGCACCCGCCCCGGGGGTGCGACACCCCTCCACTTT; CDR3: CASTRPGGATPLHF
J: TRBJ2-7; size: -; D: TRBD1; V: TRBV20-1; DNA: TGCAGTGCTGACGACAGGGGCGACTCCTACGAGCAGTACTTC; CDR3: CSADDRGDSYEQYF
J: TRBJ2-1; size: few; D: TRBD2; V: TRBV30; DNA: TGTGCCTTCAGACTAGCAAGGCAGCAGTTCTTC; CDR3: CAFRLARQQFF
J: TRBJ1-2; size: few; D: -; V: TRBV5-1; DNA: TGCGCCAGCAGCTTGGAGACCTACAGTGGCTACACCTTC; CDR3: CASSLETYSGYTF
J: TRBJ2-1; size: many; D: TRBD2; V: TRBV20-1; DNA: TGCAGTGCTAGAGTAGCGGGAGTTGATGAGCAGTTCTTC; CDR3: CSARVAGVDEQFF
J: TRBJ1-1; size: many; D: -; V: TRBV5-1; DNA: TGCGCCAGTCAGAGCCAGGGCTTGAACACTGAAGCTTTCTTT; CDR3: CASQSQGLNTEAFF
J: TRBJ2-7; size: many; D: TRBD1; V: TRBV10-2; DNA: TGCGCCAGCAGTGAGATAGGGGGCCCGCAGTACTTC; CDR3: CASSEIGGPQYF
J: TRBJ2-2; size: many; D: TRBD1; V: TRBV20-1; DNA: TGCAGTGCTAAGACAGGGGGTGACACCGGGGAGCTGTTTTTT; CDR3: CSAKTGGDTGELFF